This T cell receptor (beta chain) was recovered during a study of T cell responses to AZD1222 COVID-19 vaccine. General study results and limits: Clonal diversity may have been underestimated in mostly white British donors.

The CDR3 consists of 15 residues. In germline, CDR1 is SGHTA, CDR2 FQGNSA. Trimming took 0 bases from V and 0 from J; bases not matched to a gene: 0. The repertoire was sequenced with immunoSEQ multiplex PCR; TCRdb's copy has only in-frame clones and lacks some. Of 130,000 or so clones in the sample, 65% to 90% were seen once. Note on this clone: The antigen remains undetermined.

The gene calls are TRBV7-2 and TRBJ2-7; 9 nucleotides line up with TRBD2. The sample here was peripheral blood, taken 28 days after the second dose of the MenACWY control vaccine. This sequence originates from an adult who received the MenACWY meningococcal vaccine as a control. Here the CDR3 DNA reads TGTGCCAGCAGCTTAGCTAGCGGGAGCTCCTACGAGCAGTACTTC. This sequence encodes CASSLASGSSYEQYF.